The following is a TCR beta chain sequence with its context. The record originates from a study of shared clonotypes between healthy human individuals. Positively selected for CCR7, the CD45RO-negative cells used as naive CD8 cells excluded terminally differentiated effector memory CD45RA+ cells. It was at deep level that the assay was run. Per the original methods: Quality scores were absent from the junction-only immunoSEQ sequences, so filtering differed. Here immunoSEQ multiplex PCR was the method, and the copy in TCRdb shows in-frame clones only, minus some. D and trimming come from the DNA, and the V and J calls and clone size come from that table. In the table there are approximately 810,000 clones, around 93% of which are singletons. Per the germline V gene, CDR1 is SQVTM and CDR2 is ANQGSEA. Trimming removed 1 base from V and 0 bases from J, with 14 bases in between. The CDR3 has 16 amino acids.

The sequenced sample was naive CD8+ T cells sorted from blood. The clonotype was recovered from a man aged 25 to 45 in good health. This sequence joins TRBV29-1 and TRBJ2-3; maybe TRBD2 (6 bases). This CDR3 is CSVEVEPAGSTDTQYF. CDR3 DNA: TGCAGCGTTGAAGTAGAACCCGCGGGGAGCACAGATACGCAGTATTTT.